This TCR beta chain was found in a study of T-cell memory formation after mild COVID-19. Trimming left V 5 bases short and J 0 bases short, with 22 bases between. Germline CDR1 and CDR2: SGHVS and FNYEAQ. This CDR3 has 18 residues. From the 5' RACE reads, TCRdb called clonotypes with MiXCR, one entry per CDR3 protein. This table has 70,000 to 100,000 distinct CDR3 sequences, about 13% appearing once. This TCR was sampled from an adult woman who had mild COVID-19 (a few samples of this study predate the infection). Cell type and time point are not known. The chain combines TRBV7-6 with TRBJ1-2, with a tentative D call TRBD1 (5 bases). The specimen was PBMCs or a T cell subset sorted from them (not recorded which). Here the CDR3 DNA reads TGTGCCAGCAGCAACTGGGACCCAGTGAACCGAGCTAACTATGGCTACACCTTC. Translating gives CASSNWDPVNRANYGYTF.